This is a list of T cell receptor beta chains from one sample in a study of shared clonotypes between healthy human individuals. The repertoire was sequenced with immunoSEQ multiplex PCR; TCRdb's copy has only in-frame clones and lacks some. Of about 1,800,000 clones listed, less than 95% are singletons. The specimen sequenced was naive CD8+ T cells sorted from blood. All receptors come from a man aged 18 to 30 in good health. The CDR3 runs from the conserved cysteine through the conserved F or W. The order of the fields is V gene, D gene, J gene, clone size, CDR3 DNA, CDR3 protein. D genes are given only for firm matches. Some rows mark clone size as missing; the rest say once, few, many or name a class of expanded clone.

TRBV4-1	TRBD2	TRBJ2-7	.	TGCGCCACTTCCCAGGGGACTAGCGACTCCTACGAGCAGTACTTC	CATSQGTSDSYEQYF
TRBV5-6	.	TRBJ2-4	.	TGTGCCAGCAGCTTTGGGGGTGCCAAAAACATTCAGTACTTC	CASSFGGAKNIQYF
TRBV4-1	.	TRBJ2-2	.	TGCGCCAGCAGCCAAGGAACGCCAGGTACCGGGGAGCTGTTTTTC	CASSQGTPGTGELFF
TRBV19	.	TRBJ2-7	.	TGTGCCAGTAGTATAGCAACGGGATCGGAGCAGTACTTC	CASSIATGSEQYF
TRBV9	.	TRBJ1-4	.	TGTGCCAGCAGCCCCGGGACATTTGCAACTAATGAAAAACTGTTTTTT	CASSPGTFATNEKLFF
TRBV30	.	TRBJ2-3	.	TGTGCCTGGAATACTTTCACAGATACGCAGTATTTT	CAWNTFTDTQYF
TRBV6-1	TRBD1	TRBJ1-4	.	TGTGCCAGCAGTGAACTGACAGGGTACGAAAAACTGTTTTTT	CASSELTGYEKLFF
TRBV10-2	TRBD2	TRBJ2-7	.	TGCGCCAGCAGTGAATTCGGTAGCGGGGCCTACGAGCAGTACTTC	CASSEFGSGAYEQYF
TRBV11-2	TRBD1	TRBJ2-7	.	TGTGCCAGCAGCATCGGGACAGGGTCATACGAGCAGTACTTC	CASSIGTGSYEQYF
TRBV5-6	TRBD1	TRBJ2-5	.	TGTGCCAGCAGCCAGGGGGTGTACAGGCACACTCAAGAGACCCAGTACTTC	CASSQGVYRHTQETQYF
TRBV7-3	.	TRBJ1-2	.	TGTGCCAGCAGCCCTCTATCGGGGGCCTACACCTTC	CASSPLSGAYTF
TRBV4-3	.	TRBJ1-1	.	TGCGCCAGCAGCCAAGATGGAAGTTCCGGGGGGGCTTTCTTT	CASSQDGSSGGAFF
TRBV7-2	TRBD2	TRBJ2-1	.	TGTGCCAGCAGCTTGGATAGCGGGATCTACAATGAGCAGTTCTTC	CASSLDSGIYNEQFF
TRBV28	TRBD1	TRBJ2-7	once	TGTGCCAGCAGTTTATACGGGACAGGGGGCTACGAGCAGTACTTC	CASSLYGTGGYEQYF
TRBV7-9	.	TRBJ2-1	.	TGTGCCAGCAGTCGAAATAATGAGCAGTTCTTC	CASSRNNEQFF
TRBV4-1	TRBD2	TRBJ2-7	.	TGCGCCAGCAGCCGCCTTACTAGCGGGACCAAATACTACGAGCAGTACTTC	CASSRLTSGTKYYEQYF
TRBV9	TRBD1	TRBJ1-1	.	TGTGCCAGCAGCGCTAAACAGGGGTTTTCGGTGAACACTGAAGCTTTCTTT	CASSAKQGFSVNTEAFF
TRBV15	.	TRBJ2-7	.	TGTGCCACCTCGCCGGGACTGTCCTACGAGCAGTACTTC	CATSPGLSYEQYF
TRBV7-3	.	TRBJ1-6	.	TGTGCCAGCAGCTTAATGGGACCCCAGGGAAATTCACCCCTCCACTTT	CASSLMGPQGNSPLHF
TRBV18	.	TRBJ2-5	.	TGTGCCAGCTCACCACCATCGGGGATCCAAGAGACCCAGTACTTC	CASSPPSGIQETQYF
TRBV27	TRBD1	TRBJ2-1	.	TGTGCCAGCAGGCCCGGACAGGGCTTCTACAATGAGCAGTTCTTC	CASRPGQGFYNEQFF
TRBV19	.	TRBJ1-5	.	TGTGCCAGTAGTATAGGATGGAGGACGGATAGCAATCAGCCCCAGCATTTT	CASSIGWRTDSNQPQHF
TRBV7-9	TRBD1	TRBJ1-4	.	TGTGCCAGCAGCTTAGCTCGACAGGGGGGCGAAAAACTGTTTTTT	CASSLARQGGEKLFF
TRBV30	.	TRBJ2-7	.	TGTGCCTGGAGGCCACCCCCGACAGGAAAGAGTTACGAGCAGTACTTC	CAWRPPPTGKSYEQYF
TRBV6-6	.	TRBJ2-5	.	TGTGCCAGCAGTTACCGGGACAACCAAGAGACCCAGTACTTC	CASSYRDNQETQYF